This is a list of T cell receptor beta chains from one sample in a study of cytomegalovirus exposure and HLA in healthy donors. Repertoires were generated with immunoSEQ multiplex PCR, while TCRdb's copy carries only in-frame clones and drops some. The sample has some 180,000 clones, 75% to 85% seen once. The sample was PBMCs. The receptors here all came from a girl aged 2-10 years in good health and CMV-seropositive. CDR3s include the opening cysteine and the closing phenylalanine or tryptophan. The D gene is left open where the match is weak. Size is stated for part of the rows, as once, few or many counts, or as a class when the clone is expanded.

CASSIGFSSGANVLTF	TGTGCCAGTAGTATAGGGTTCAGCTCTGGGGCCAACGTCCTGACTTTC	TRBJ2-6	-	TRBV19	few
CASSIADNNEQFF	TGCGCCAGCAGCATTGCGGATAACAATGAGCAGTTCTTC	TRBJ2-1	-	TRBV5-1	-
CASGSPLGSGISSYNEQFF	TGTGCTAGTGGTTCCCCACTGGGTAGCGGGATTAGCTCCTACAATGAGCAGTTCTTC	TRBJ2-1	TRBD2	TRBV12-5	once
CASSLEGGSYQPQHF	TGTGCCAGCAGCTTAGAAGGGGGCAGCTATCAGCCCCAGCATTTT	TRBJ1-5	TRBD1	TRBV7-2	-
CASSVALAAPYNEQFF	TGTGCCAGCAGCGTAGCATTAGCCGCCCCCTACAATGAGCAGTTCTTC	TRBJ2-1	-	TRBV9	-
CASSIQGSAQPQHF	TGTGCCAGTAGTATTCAGGGATCGGCTCAGCCCCAGCATTTT	TRBJ1-5	-	TRBV19	-
CASIGLAGGWEQYF	TGTGCCAGCATAGGACTAGCGGGAGGTTGGGAGCAGTACTTC	TRBJ2-7	TRBD2	TRBV2	-
CASIKRGTFYGYTF	TGTGCCAGTATAAAAAGGGGTACTTTCTATGGCTACACCTTC	TRBJ1-2	-	TRBV19	-
CASSQRTDPNTEAFF	TGCGCCAGCAGCCAACGGACAGACCCGAACACTGAAGCTTTCTTT	TRBJ1-1	-	TRBV4-1	-
CASGEAGSSYEQYF	TGTGCCAGTGGAGAAGCGGGGAGCTCCTACGAGCAGTACTTC	TRBJ2-7	TRBD2	TRBV28	-
CASSSTDRTHIQYF	TGTGCCAGCAGTTCCACGGACAGGACGCACATTCAGTACTTC	TRBJ2-4	TRBD1	TRBV28	-
CASSLDRGSEQFF	TGCGCCAGCAGCTTGGACCGGGGAAGTGAGCAGTTCTTC	TRBJ2-1	-	TRBV5-1	-
CASSRTGNTYNEQFF	TGTGCCAGCTCAAGGACAGGGAATACCTACAATGAGCAGTTCTTC	TRBJ2-1	TRBD1	TRBV18	-
CASREGSGRTDTQYF	TGTGCCAGCAGGGAGGGTAGCGGCCGCACAGATACGCAGTATTTT	TRBJ2-3	-	TRBV25-1	-
CASSMDGAYGYTF	TGTGCCAGCAGCATGGACGGAGCATATGGCTACACCTTC	TRBJ1-2	-	TRBV5-4	-
CASSIGLAGGTTDTQYF	TGTGCCAGCAGCATCGGACTAGCGGGGGGCACCACAGATACGCAGTATTTT	TRBJ2-3	TRBD2	TRBV5-4	-
CASSHDSAPNYGYTF	TGTGCCAGCAGCCATGACAGTGCTCCAAACTATGGCTACACCTTC	TRBJ1-2	-	TRBV14	-
CASSLLTASSRGYTF	TGTGCCAGCAGCTTATTAACAGCCTCGTCCCGGGGCTACACCTTC	TRBJ1-2	-	TRBV7-4	-
CASSPGLAGDGETQYF	TGTGCCAGTAGTCCGGGACTAGCGGGAGATGGGGAGACCCAGTACTTC	TRBJ2-5	TRBD2	TRBV19	-
CASSPPRWTEAFF	TGCGCCAGCAGCCCCCCCCGGTGGACTGAAGCTTTCTTT	TRBJ1-1	-	TRBV5-1	-
CASSLPGQGFNTGELFF	TGTGCCAGCAGCTTGCCGGGACAGGGATTTAACACCGGGGAGCTGTTTTTT	TRBJ2-2	TRBD1	TRBV5-4	-
CASREGTALTSQPQHF	TGTGCCAGCAGGGAAGGGACAGCCCTAACCAGTCAGCCCCAGCATTTT	TRBJ1-5	TRBD1	TRBV7-2	-
CASSLNRDRRGPYSNQPQHF	TGTGCCAGCAGTTTAAATAGGGACAGAAGGGGCCCTTATAGCAATCAGCCCCAGCATTTT	TRBJ1-5	TRBD1	TRBV28	-
CASSLARGQGTDTQYF	TGTGCCAGCAGCTTGGCCAGGGGACAGGGAACGGATACGCAGTATTTT	TRBJ2-3	TRBD1	TRBV5-6	-
CASSMGDSRSSRGYTDTQYF	TGTGCCAGTAGTATGGGGGACTCGAGATCTAGTCGAGGTTACACAGATACGCAGTATTTT	TRBJ2-3	-	TRBV19	-
CASSSGGRDRVYGELFF	TGTGCCAGCAGCTCAGGGGGTCGGGACAGGGTTTACGGGGAGCTGTTTTTT	TRBJ2-2	TRBD1	TRBV5-4	-
CASSLGQGSVYNEQFF	TGTGCCAGCAGCTTAGGACAGGGGAGCGTCTACAATGAGCAGTTCTTC	TRBJ2-1	TRBD1	TRBV7-3	-
CASSDVGADEKLFF	TGTGCCAGCAGTGATGTAGGGGCGGACGAAAAACTGTTTTTT	TRBJ1-4	-	TRBV25-1	-
CASSDYGTPSSYNEQFF	TGTGCCAGCAGTGACTACGGGACTCCGAGCTCCTACAATGAGCAGTTCTTC	TRBJ2-1	-	TRBV6-1	-